Following are 29 T cell receptor beta chains from one sample sequenced in a study of blood T cells in healthy people across ages. A J-beta primer mix and a sample-barcoded 5' primer were used in a second PCR of about 7 to 12 cycles. A single record per CDR3 protein comes from TCRdb applying MiXCR to the 5' RACE reads. Of hundreds of thousands of distinct CDR3 sequences listed, approximately 39% are singletons. The sequenced material came from blood. The source is a woman in her sixties in good health.

The chain uses TRBV2 and TRBJ2-3; D unresolved. This CDR3 contains 12 residues. Germline V gene data show CDR1 as SNHLY and CDR2 as FYNNEI. Trimming took 7 bases from V and 3 from J, leaving 8 bases between them. CDR3 DNA: TGTGCCAGCACCATGGTTACAGATACGCAGTATTTT. Protein: CASTMVTDTQYF.

V and J are TRBV5-1 and TRBJ1-2, with 7 bases fitting TRBD1. With V trimmed by 4 bases and J by 1 base, 4 bases remained unmatched. Germline lookup yields CDR1 SGHRS and CDR2 YFSETQ. The CDR3 totals 14 residues. The CDR3 DNA is TGCGCCAGCAGCCGCGGGACAGTTAACTATGGCTACACCTTC. This gives the protein CASSRGTVNYGYTF.

Turning to this clonotype: This may stem from a read error, because a much larger clone lies one nucleotide away. This chain links TRBV7-6 with TRBJ2-5, with D possibly being TRBD1 (6 bases). The CDR3 spans 15 residues. The V gene's germline CDR1 is SGHVS and CDR2 FNYEAQ. CDR3 protein: CANSLEYRAGETQYF. The CDR3 nucleotides are TGTGCCAACAGCTTAGAGTACAGGGCAGGGGAGACCCAGTACTTC.

This clonotype showed up just a few times. This rearrangement joins TRBV3-1 to TRBJ2-3; D is unclear. Per the germline V gene, CDR1 is LGHDT and CDR2 is YNNKEL (reference sequence). The V end was cut by 0 bases, the J end by 7 bases, with 5 bases between. This CDR3 contains 12 residues. CDR3 residues: CASSQDQHTQYF. In nucleotides, the CDR3 is TGTGCCAGCAGCCAAGATCAACATACGCAGTATTTT.

This clonotype turned up a few times. The rearrangement links TRBV20-1 to TRBJ2-1; 9 nucleotides align to TRBD2. V lost 4 bases, J lost 9 bases, and 10 bases stayed unmatched. The germline gives CDR1 DFQATT, CDR2 SNEGSKA (reference sequence). The CDR3 contains 14 residues. The CDR3 DNA sequence: TGCAGTGCTAAAGCGGGAGGAGGGGTAGTTGAGCAGTTCTTC. It yields the protein CSAKAGGGVVEQFF.

This clonotype has a handful of counts. This chain links TRBV7-2 with TRBJ2-5; TRBD1 aligns across 9 bases. The CDR3 extends over 14 amino acids. Trimming at V came to 5 bases and at J to 5 bases, leaving 6 bases not matched to a gene. From germline, CDR1 is SGHTA and CDR2 FQGNSA. CDR3 sequence (DNA): TGTGCCAGCAGCCACAGGGGGCAGGGGGAGACCCAGTACTTC. Translating it yields CASSHRGQGETQYF.

Turning to this clonotype: This may arise from a read error, as a much more abundant clone is one base away. The chain uses TRBV20-1 and TRBJ2-5, with D perhaps assigned TRBD1 or TRBD2 (6 bases each). Germline CDR1 DFQATT, CDR2 SNEGSKA (reference sequence). V lost 0 bases and J 11 bases, leaving 25 bases between the germline ends. CDR3 size: 16 residues. DNA for the CDR3: TGCAGTGCTAGAGATACGGGCCGGGGGCCCAACAATGAGCAGTACTTC. Translating gives CSARDTGRGPNNEQYF.

The gene calls are TRBV20-1 and TRBJ1-6; D gene unclear. CDR1 is DFQATT and CDR2 is SNEGSKA in the germline V gene (reference sequence). This CDR3 comprises 13 residues. Trimming removed 1 base from V and 6 bases from J, with 7 bases in between. CDR3 region: CSARVDGNSPLHF. For the CDR3, the DNA is TGCAGTGCTAGAGTGGACGGTAATTCACCCCTCCACTTT.

The genes are TRBV20-1 and TRBJ2-7, with a weak D call TRBD1 (6 bases). This CDR3 region has 15 residues. The V gene lost 3 bases and the J gene lost 5 bases, with 20 bases spanning the gap. Germline V gene lookup returns CDR1 DFQATT and CDR2 SNEGSKA (reference sequence). CDR3 nucleotide sequence: TGCAGTGCTAGCATACGGAGCAGGGGAATCAACGAGCAGTACTTC. It encodes CSASIRSRGINEQYF.

This clonotype appeared a few times. DNA for the CDR3: TGTGCCAGCAAGACTAGCGGGAGAGCTATCGCCTACGAGCAGTACTTC. This sequence encodes CASKTSGRAIAYEQYF. The V call is TRBV6-2 or TRBV6-3, the J call TRBJ2-7, with 12 bases fitting TRBD2. The CDR3 spans 16 residues. V shed 7 bases and J 2 bases; nucleotides not matched to a gene: 9. The germline CDR1 and CDR2 sequences are MNHEY and SVGEGT.

Turning to this clonotype: This may come from a read error, since a much larger clone is one base off. The V and J genes are TRBV24-1 and TRBJ2-1, with 8 bases lining up with TRBD1. CDR1 KGHDR and CDR2 SFDVKD come from the germline V gene. The CDR3 is 17 residues long. Trimming took 5 bases from V and 3 from J; bases not matched to a gene: 11. The DNA for the CDR3 is TGTGCCACCAGTGTGAGGCTGGGACAGGCCCACTACAATGAGCAGTTCTTC. Its translation is CATSVRLGQAHYNEQFF.

This rearrangement joins TRBV5-1 to TRBJ2-1, with 10 bases identical to TRBD2. V lost 0 bases to trimming and J lost 2 bases; unmatched junction nucleotides: 2. Germline CDR1 reads SGHRS; CDR2 reads YFSETQ. This CDR3 is built from 16 residues. The chain's CDR3 is CASSLGTSGTYNEQFF. The CDR3 coding sequence is TGCGCCAGCAGCTTGGGGACTAGCGGTACCTACAATGAGCAGTTCTTC.

The chain links TRBV11-3 to TRBJ1-2, with D possibly TRBD1 on 5 matching bases. This CDR3 comprises 14 residues. V was pared by 6 bases and J by 4 bases, with 15 bases between. Germline CDR1 and CDR2: SGHNT and YENEEA. CDR3 residues: CASSRRFGTYGYTF. CDR3 sequence (DNA): TGTGCCAGCAGTAGGAGGTTCGGGACCTATGGCTACACCTTC.

The V gene is TRBV12-3 or TRBV12-4, the J gene TRBJ2-1; D remains ambiguous. The CDR3 is 13 amino acids. V gave up 3 bases and J gave up 5 bases, with 8 bases separating them. The chain's CDR3 is CASSFHADNEQFF. The CDR3 nucleotides read TGTGCCAGCAGTTTCCATGCAGACAATGAGCAGTTCTTC.

The rearrangement joins TRBV9 to TRBJ2-3; 11 bases agree with TRBD2. J gave up 0 bases and V 2 bases, and 2 bases lay outside the gene matches. Germline CDR1 is SGDLS and CDR2 is YYNGEE. The length of the CDR3 is 16 residues. CDR3 residues: CASSVPSGGSTDTQYF. CDR3 nucleotides: TGTGCCAGCAGCGTGCCTAGCGGGGGGAGCACAGATACGCAGTATTTT. The full variable domain, rest sourced from reference TRBV9 and TRBJ2-3, is DSGVTQTPKHLITATGQRVTLRCSPRSGDLSVYWYQQSLDQGLQFLIQYYNGEERAKGNILERFSAQQFPDLHSELNLSSLELGDSALYFCASSVPSGGSTDTQYFGPGTRLTVL.

This chain uses TRBV20-1 with TRBJ2-7; D is possibly TRBD2 (6 bases). The V gene's germline CDR1 is DFQATT and CDR2 SNEGSKA (reference sequence). Trimming took off 8 bases at V and 1 base at J, with 18 bases between the two ends. The length of the CDR3 is 14 residues. CDR3 coding DNA: TGCAGTCCCACAGGAGGGGCGTCATCCTACGAGCAGTACTTC. Protein product: CSPTGGASSYEQYF.

This clonotype has just a few counts. The rearrangement joins TRBV6-6 to TRBJ1-5; D is unresolved. Trimming left V 5 bases short and J 0 bases short, with 8 bases between. CDR3 length equals 14 residues. Germline loops: CDR1 MNHNY, CDR2 SVGAGI (reference sequence). The CDR3 DNA follows: TGTGCCAGCAGTCACACAGTTAGCAATCAGCCCCAGCATTTT. It yields the protein CASSHTVSNQPQHF.

V usage is TRBV12-5 and J usage is TRBJ2-7; the match to TRBD2 covers 12 bases. The V gene end was trimmed by 0 bases and the J gene end by 7 bases; junction bases not matched to a gene: 10. Germline CDR1 is LGHNT and CDR2 is FRNRAP. This CDR3 is 17 amino acids long. CDR3 region: CASGLVLAGGPPGEQYF. CDR3 bases: TGTGCTAGTGGTTTGGTTCTAGCGGGGGGGCCACCAGGGGAGCAGTACTTC.

V usage is TRBV7-8 and J usage is TRBJ1-5; 7 bases are shared with TRBD1. This CDR3 is 18 amino acids long. The ends lost 5 bases at V and 0 bases at J; junction bases unmatched: 13. The germline CDR1 and CDR2 sequences are SGHVS and FQNEAQ. CDR3 amino acids: CASSPDRVWGYSNQPQHF. CDR3 nucleotide sequence: TGTGCCAGCAGCCCCGACAGGGTGTGGGGATATAGCAATCAGCCCCAGCATTTT.

This clonotype showed up just a few times. CDR3 loop: CSARDLGTSGVPSYNEQFF. CDR3 DNA sequence: TGCAGTGCTAGAGATCTTGGGACTAGCGGAGTTCCATCCTACAATGAGCAGTTCTTC. J is TRBJ2-1 and V is TRBV20-1; 11 bases are a match to TRBD2. V dropped 0 bases and J dropped 1; count of bases not matched to a gene: 11. The CDR3 has 19 residues. Germline loops: CDR1 DFQATT, CDR2 SNEGSKA (reference sequence).

V gene TRBV6-1 combines with J gene TRBJ2-7, with TRBD1 matching over 8 bases. V dropped 8 bases and J dropped 0; count of bases not matched to a gene: 6. The germline V gene has CDR1 MNHNS and CDR2 SASEGT. The CDR3 is 14 residues long. CDR3 region: CASFDGTGSYEQYF. The CDR3 DNA sequence: TGTGCCAGCTTCGACGGGACAGGCTCCTACGAGCAGTACTTC.

This clonotype was seen a single time. The chain employs TRBV6-2 or TRBV6-3 and TRBJ2-6; D not resolved. The CDR3 runs to 16 residues. The ends were cut back, 2 bases at V and 2 bases at J, with 10 bases in the middle. The germline CDR1 and CDR2 sequences are MNHEY and SVGEGT. The CDR3 loop is CASSYQTRPGANVLTF. The CDR3 DNA follows: TGTGCCAGCAGTTACCAGACAAGACCTGGGGCCAACGTCCTGACTTTC.

This sequence joins TRBV6-5 and TRBJ2-5; 7 positions match TRBD1. CDR3 length: 14 residues. Germline assignment: CDR1 MNHEY and CDR2 SVGAGI. Trimming at V came to 0 bases and at J to 9 bases, leaving 7 bases not matched to a gene. CDR3 DNA sequence: TGTGCCAGCAGTTACTCGACAGGGTTCAGGGCCCAGTACTTC. This sequence encodes CASSYSTGFRAQYF.

In DNA form, the CDR3 reads TGCGCCAGCAGCCTAGACCCCCTAGCTACCGACGAGCAGTACTTC. Its protein is CASSLDPLATDEQYF. V usage is TRBV4-3 and J usage is TRBJ2-7, with a tentative D call TRBD2 (5 bases). This CDR3 contains 15 residues. Trimming took off 4 bases at V and 5 bases at J, with 18 bases between the two ends. Germline V gene data show CDR1 as LGHNA and CDR2 as YSLEER.

The V and J genes are TRBV9 and TRBJ2-7; no clear D gene. V was pared by 4 bases and J by 7 bases, with 15 bases between. CDR1 is SGDLS and CDR2 is YYNGEE in the germline V gene. The CDR3 contains 13 residues. CDR3 residues: CASSPGPIKEQYF. CDR3 DNA sequence: TGTGCCAGCAGCCCCGGGCCCATCAAGGAGCAGTACTTC.

The V gene is TRBV19, the J gene TRBJ2-5; 12 bases agree with TRBD1. The CDR3 covers 15 residues. CDR1 is LNHDA and CDR2 is SQIVND in the germline V gene (reference sequence). With 5 bases clipped from V and 6 bases from J, the junction kept 7 bases outside the gene matches. The CDR3 DNA follows: TGTGCCAGTAGTTTCGGGACAGGGGGCGCGAAGACCCAGTACTTC. It codes for CASSFGTGGAKTQYF.

This clonotype was observed a handful of times. The V and J genes are TRBV14 and TRBJ1-2, with D unclear. In germline, CDR1 is SGHDN, CDR2 FVKESK. The ends were cut back, 4 bases at V and 4 bases at J, with 16 bases in the middle. The CDR3 loop spans 15 amino acids. The CDR3 loop reads CASSPRQAASYGYTF. The CDR3 DNA reads TGTGCCAGCAGCCCCCGCCAGGCCGCCTCCTATGGCTACACCTTC. The variable domain in full, completed from reference TRBV14 and TRBJ1-2, reads EAGVTQFPSHSVIEKGQTVTLRCDPISGHDNLYWYRRVMGKEIKFLLHFVKESKQDESGMPNNRFLAERTGGTYSTLKVQPAELEDSGVYFCASSPRQAASYGYTFGSGTRLTVV.

V gene TRBV7-9 combines with J gene TRBJ2-7, with 12 bases lining up with TRBD2. CDR1 SEHNR and CDR2 FQNEAQ come from the germline V gene (reference sequence). CDR3 length: 15 amino acids. Germline trimming cut 5 bases from V and 7 bases from J; bases unmatched to any gene: 9. The CDR3 is CASSTTSGGSNEQYF. The CDR3 nucleotides are TGTGCCAGCAGCACCACTAGCGGGGGGTCCAATGAGCAGTACTTC.

This rearrangement joins TRBV20-1 to TRBJ2-1; TRBD2 is a possible D gene (6 bases). TRBJ2-7 matches the DNA end more closely, so the J call is doubtful. The CDR3 covers 14 residues. Germline V lookup: CDR1 DFQATT, CDR2 SNEGSKA (reference sequence). CDR3 nucleotides: TGCAGTGCTAGACCCGGGGGTTCCTACAATGAGCAGTACTTC. This encodes CSARPGGSYNEQYF.